This T cell receptor (beta chain) comes out of a study of T-cell memory formation after mild COVID-19. This clonotype was observed a handful of times. TCRdb used MiXCR to reprocess the 5' RACE reads, holding one entry per CDR3 protein. In the table there are around 180,000 distinct CDR3 sequences, 16% of which are singletons. This CDR3 has 15 residues. V lost 3 bases and J lost 1, with 12 bases in between. The clonotype originates from an adult woman who had mild COVID-19 (a few samples of this study predate the infection). Cell type and time point are not known. Material: PBMCs or a T cell subset sorted from them (not recorded which). The chain has TRBV12-3 or TRBV12-4 and TRBJ1-2, with a weak D call TRBD1 (5 bases). The CDR3: CASSFGTGDNYGYTF. The CDR3 DNA sequence: TGTGCCAGCAGTTTTGGGACGGGGGATAACTATGGCTACACCTTC.